The sequence of this TCR beta chain was determined in a study of blood T cell repertoires in COVID-19. Background on the study: PBMCs, B-cell-depleted T cells, or T cells provided the cDNA or gDNA that made up the material.

Sequencing was performed with immunoSEQ multiplex PCR; in TCRdb, only in-frame clones are kept and a portion is missing. The sample gives hundreds of thousands of clones, about 86% of which show up once; roughly a tenth is in the top ten. CDR1 and CDR2 from the germline V gene are SGHTA and FQGNSA. The CDR3 covers 13 residues. V gave up 5 bases and J gave up 6 bases, with 12 bases separating them. The rearrangement joins TRBV7-2 to TRBJ2-3; TRBD1 might be the D (5 bases). Material: PBMCs or T cells enriched from blood (not recorded which). This clonotype was sampled from a woman in her fifties or sixties who had recovered from COVID-19. CDR3 residues: CASSPQTVDTQYF. The CDR3 coding sequence is TGTGCCAGCAGCCCGCAGACAGTTGATACGCAGTATTTT.